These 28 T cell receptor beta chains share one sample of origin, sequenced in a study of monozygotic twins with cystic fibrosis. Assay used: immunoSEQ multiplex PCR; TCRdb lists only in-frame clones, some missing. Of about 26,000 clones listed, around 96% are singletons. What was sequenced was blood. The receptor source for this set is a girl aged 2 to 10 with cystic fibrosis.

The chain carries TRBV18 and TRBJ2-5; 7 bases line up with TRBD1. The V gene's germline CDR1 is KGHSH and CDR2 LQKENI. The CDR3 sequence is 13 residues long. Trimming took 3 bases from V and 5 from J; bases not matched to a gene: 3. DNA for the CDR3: TGTGCCAGCTCACCGACAGGGATGGAGACCCAGTACTTC. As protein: CASSPTGMETQYF.

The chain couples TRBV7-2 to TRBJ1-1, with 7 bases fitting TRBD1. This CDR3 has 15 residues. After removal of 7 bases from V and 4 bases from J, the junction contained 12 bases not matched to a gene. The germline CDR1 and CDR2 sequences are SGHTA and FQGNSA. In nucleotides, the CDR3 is TGTGCCAGCAACAGGAGGGCAGGGGGACTCACTGAAGCTTTCTTT. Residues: CASNRRAGGLTEAFF. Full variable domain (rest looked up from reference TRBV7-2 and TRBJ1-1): GAGVSQSPSNKVTEKGKDVELRCDPISGHTALYWYRQSLGQGLEFLIYFQGNSAPDKSGLPSDRFSAERTGGSVSTLTIQRTQQEDSAVYLCASNRRAGGLTEAFFGQGTRLTVV.

The CDR3 sequence: CASSQGVTGGAYGYTF. CDR3 DNA: TGTGCCAGCAGCCAAGGGGTCACAGGGGGTGCCTATGGCTACACCTTC. V is TRBV4-2 and J is TRBJ1-2, with 8 bases fitting TRBD1. Germline CDR1 and CDR2: LGHNA and YNFKEQ. The CDR3 is made up of 16 amino acids. J was trimmed by 4 bases and V by 1 base; bases with no gene match: 8.

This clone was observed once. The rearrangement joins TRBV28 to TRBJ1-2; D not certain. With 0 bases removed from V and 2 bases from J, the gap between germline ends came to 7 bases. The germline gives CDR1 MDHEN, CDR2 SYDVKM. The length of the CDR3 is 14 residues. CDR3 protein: CASSLWQANYGYTF. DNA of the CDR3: TGTGCCAGCAGTTTATGGCAGGCGAACTATGGCTACACCTTC.

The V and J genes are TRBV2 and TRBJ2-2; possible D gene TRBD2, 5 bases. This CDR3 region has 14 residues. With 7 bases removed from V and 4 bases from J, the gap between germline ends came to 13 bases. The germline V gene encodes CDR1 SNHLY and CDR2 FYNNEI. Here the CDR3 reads CASKEGVSTGELFF. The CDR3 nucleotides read TGTGCCAGCAAAGAGGGAGTAAGCACCGGGGAGCTGTTTTTT.

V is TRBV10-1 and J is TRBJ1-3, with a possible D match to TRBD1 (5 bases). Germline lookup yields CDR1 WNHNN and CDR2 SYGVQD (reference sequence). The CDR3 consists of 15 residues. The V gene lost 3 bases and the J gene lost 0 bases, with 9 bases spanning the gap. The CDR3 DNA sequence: TGCGCCAGCAGTGAAGGGACGTACTCTGGAAACACCATATATTTT. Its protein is CASSEGTYSGNTIYF.

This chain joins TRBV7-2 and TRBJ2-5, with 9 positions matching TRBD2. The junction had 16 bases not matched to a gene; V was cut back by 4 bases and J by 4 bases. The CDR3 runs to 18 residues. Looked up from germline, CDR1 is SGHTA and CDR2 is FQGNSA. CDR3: CASSSPYGGRASGETQYF. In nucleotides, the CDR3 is TGTGCCAGCAGCTCACCCTACGGCGGGAGGGCCTCGGGAGAGACCCAGTACTTC. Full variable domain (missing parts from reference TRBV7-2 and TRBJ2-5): GAGVSQSPSNKVTEKGKDVELRCDPISGHTALYWYRQSLGQGLEFLIYFQGNSAPDKSGLPSDRFSAERTGGSVSTLTIQRTQQEDSAVYLCASSSPYGGRASGETQYFGPGTRLLVL.

The CDR3: CASSPTRGQGAGETQYF. In DNA form, the CDR3 reads TGTGCCAGCTCACCCACCCGGGGACAGGGGGCCGGAGAGACCCAGTACTTC. The chain combines TRBV18 with TRBJ2-5, with 12 bases matching TRBD1. This CDR3 region has 17 residues. V lost 3 bases to trimming and J lost 4 bases; unmatched junction nucleotides: 9. The germline CDR1 and CDR2 sequences are KGHSH and LQKENI. The complete variable domain, with remaining parts taken from reference TRBV18 and TRBJ2-5, reads NAGVMQNPRHLVRRRGQEARLRCSPMKGHSHVYWYRQLPEEGLKFMVYLQKENIIDESGMPKERFSAEFPKEGPSILRIQQVVRGDSAAYFCASSPTRGQGAGETQYFGPGTRLLVL.

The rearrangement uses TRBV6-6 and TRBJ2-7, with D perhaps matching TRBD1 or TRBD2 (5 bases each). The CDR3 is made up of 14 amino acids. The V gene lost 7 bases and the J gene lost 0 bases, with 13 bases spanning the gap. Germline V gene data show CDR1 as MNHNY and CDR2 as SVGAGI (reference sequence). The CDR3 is CASKTGTPSYEQYF. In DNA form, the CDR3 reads TGTGCCAGCAAGACCGGGACGCCCTCCTACGAGCAGTACTTC.

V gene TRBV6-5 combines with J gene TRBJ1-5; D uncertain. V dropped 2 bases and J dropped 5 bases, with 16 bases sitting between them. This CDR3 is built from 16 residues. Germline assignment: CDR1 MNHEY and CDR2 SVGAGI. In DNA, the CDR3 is TGTGCCAGCAGTTACAACGACAAGGAGGAGGATCAGCCCCAGCATTTT. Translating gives CASSYNDKEEDQPQHF.

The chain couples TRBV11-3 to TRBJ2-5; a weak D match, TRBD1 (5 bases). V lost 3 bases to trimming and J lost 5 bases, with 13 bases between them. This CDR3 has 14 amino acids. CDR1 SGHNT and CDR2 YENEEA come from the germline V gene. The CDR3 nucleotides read TGTGCCAGCAGCTTTTCCGGGTACAGGGAGACCCAGTACTTC. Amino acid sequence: CASSFSGYRETQYF.

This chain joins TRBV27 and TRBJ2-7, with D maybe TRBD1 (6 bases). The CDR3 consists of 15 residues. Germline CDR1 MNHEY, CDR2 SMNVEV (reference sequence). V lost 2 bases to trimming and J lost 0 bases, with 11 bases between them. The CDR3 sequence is CASSLRDTGSYEQYF. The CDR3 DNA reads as TGTGCCAGCAGTTTAAGGGACACGGGCTCCTACGAGCAGTACTTC.

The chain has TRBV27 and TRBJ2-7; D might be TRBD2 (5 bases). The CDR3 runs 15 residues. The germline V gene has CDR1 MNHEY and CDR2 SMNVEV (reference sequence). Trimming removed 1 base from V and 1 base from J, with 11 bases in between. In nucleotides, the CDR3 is TGTGCCAGCAGTTTATTCAACGGGGTTTCCTACGAGCAGTACTTC. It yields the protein CASSLFNGVSYEQYF.

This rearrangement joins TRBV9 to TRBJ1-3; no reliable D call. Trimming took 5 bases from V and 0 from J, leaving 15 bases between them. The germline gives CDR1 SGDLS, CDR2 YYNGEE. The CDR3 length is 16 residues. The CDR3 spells CASSPRLVGSGNTIYF. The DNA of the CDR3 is TGTGCCAGCAGTCCTCGACTGGTGGGCTCTGGAAACACCATATATTTT.

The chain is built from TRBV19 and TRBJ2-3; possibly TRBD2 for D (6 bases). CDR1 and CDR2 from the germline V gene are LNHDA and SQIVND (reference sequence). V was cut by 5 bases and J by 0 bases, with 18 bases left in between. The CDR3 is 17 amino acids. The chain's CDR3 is CASSAPGLSSSTDTQYF. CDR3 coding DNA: TGTGCCAGTAGTGCCCCTGGACTATCCTCTAGCACAGATACGCAGTATTTT.

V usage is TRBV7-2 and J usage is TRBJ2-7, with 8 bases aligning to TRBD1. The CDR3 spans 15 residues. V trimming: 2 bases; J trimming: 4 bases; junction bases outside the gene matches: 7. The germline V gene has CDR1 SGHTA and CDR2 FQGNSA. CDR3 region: CASSLKGQALYEQYF. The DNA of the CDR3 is TGTGCCAGCAGCTTAAAGGGACAGGCTTTATACGAGCAGTACTTC. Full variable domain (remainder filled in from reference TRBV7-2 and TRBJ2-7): GAGVSQSPSNKVTEKGKDVELRCDPISGHTALYWYRQSLGQGLEFLIYFQGNSAPDKSGLPSDRFSAERTGGSVSTLTIQRTQQEDSAVYLCASSLKGQALYEQYFGPGTRLTVT.

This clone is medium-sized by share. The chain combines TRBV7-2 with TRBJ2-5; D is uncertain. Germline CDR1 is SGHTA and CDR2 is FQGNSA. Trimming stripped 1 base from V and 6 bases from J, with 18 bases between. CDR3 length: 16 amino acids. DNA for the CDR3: TGTGCCAGCAGCTTAGGTATCGGTGTCTTCAAGAAGACCCAGTACTTC. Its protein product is CASSLGIGVFKKTQYF. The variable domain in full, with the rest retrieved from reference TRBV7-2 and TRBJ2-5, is GAGVSQSPSNKVTEKGKDVELRCDPISGHTALYWYRQSLGQGLEFLIYFQGNSAPDKSGLPSDRFSAERTGGSVSTLTIQRTQQEDSAVYLCASSLGIGVFKKTQYFGPGTRLLVL.

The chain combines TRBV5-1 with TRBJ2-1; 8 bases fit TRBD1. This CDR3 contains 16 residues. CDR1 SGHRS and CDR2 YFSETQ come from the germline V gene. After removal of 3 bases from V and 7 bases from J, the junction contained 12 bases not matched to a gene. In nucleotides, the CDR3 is TGCGCCAGCAGCTACTTGGGGAACAGGGGGAGTAATGAGCAGTTCTTC. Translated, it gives CASSYLGNRGSNEQFF.

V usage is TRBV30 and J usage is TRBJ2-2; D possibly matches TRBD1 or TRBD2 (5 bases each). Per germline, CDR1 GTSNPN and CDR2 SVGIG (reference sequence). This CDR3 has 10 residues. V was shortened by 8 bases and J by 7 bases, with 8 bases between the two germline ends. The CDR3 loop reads CAHGGGELFF. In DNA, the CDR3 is TGTGCCCATGGGGGCGGGGAGCTGTTTTTT.

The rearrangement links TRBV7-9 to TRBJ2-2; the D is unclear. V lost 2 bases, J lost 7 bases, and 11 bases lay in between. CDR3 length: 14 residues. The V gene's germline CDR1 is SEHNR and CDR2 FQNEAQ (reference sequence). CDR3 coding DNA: TGTGCCAGCAGCTTAAGTAGTACTCGCGGGGAGCTGTTTTTT. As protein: CASSLSSTRGELFF. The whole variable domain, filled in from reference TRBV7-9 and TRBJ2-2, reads DTGVSQNPRHKITKRGQNVTFRCDPISEHNRLYWYRQTLGQGPEFLTYFQNEAQLEKSRLLSDRFSAERPKGSFSTLEIQRTEQGDSAMYLCASSLSSTRGELFFGEGSRLTVL.

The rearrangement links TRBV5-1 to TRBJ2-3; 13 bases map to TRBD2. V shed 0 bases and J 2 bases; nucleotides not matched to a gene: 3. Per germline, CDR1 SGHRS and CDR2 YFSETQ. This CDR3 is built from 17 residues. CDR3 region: CASSLAGLAGDTDTQYF. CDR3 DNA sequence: TGCGCCAGCAGCTTGGCTGGACTAGCGGGAGACACAGATACGCAGTATTTT. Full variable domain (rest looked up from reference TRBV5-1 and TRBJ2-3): KAGVTQTPRYLIKTRGQQVTLSCSPISGHRSVSWYQQTPGQGLQFLFEYFSETQRNKGNFPGRFSGRQFSNSRSEMNVSTLELGDSALYLCASSLAGLAGDTDTQYFGPGTRLTVL.

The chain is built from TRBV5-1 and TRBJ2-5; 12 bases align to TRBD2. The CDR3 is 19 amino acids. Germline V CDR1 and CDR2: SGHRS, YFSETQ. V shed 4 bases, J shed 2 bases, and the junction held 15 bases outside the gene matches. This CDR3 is CASSVRPPGLAGPQETQYF. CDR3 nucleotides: TGCGCCAGCAGCGTACGCCCTCCGGGACTAGCGGGCCCTCAAGAGACCCAGTACTTC.

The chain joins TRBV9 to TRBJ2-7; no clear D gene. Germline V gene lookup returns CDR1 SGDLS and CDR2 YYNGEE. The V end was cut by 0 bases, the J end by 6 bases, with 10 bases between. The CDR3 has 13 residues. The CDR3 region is CASSVGHAGEQYF. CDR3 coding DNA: TGTGCCAGCAGCGTAGGACATGCCGGCGAGCAGTACTTC.

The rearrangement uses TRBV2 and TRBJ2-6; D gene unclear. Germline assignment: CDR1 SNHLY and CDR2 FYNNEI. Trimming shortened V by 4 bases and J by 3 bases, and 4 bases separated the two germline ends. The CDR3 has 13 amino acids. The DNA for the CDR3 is TGTGCCAGCAGTGGTGTTGGGGCCAACGTCCTGACTTTC. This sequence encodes CASSGVGANVLTF.

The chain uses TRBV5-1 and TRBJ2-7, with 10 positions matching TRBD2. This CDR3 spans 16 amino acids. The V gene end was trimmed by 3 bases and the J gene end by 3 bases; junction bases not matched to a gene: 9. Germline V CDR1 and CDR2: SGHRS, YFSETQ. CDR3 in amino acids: CASSSTTGTSVYEQYF. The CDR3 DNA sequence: TGCGCCAGCAGCTCAACTACCGGGACTAGCGTCTACGAGCAGTACTTC.

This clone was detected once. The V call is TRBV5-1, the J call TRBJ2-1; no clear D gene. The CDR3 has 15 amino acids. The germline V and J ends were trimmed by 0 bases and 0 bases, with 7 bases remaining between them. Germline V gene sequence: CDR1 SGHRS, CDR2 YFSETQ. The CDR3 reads CASSLARSSYNEQFF. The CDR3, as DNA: TGCGCCAGCAGCTTGGCCAGGAGCTCCTACAATGAGCAGTTCTTC.

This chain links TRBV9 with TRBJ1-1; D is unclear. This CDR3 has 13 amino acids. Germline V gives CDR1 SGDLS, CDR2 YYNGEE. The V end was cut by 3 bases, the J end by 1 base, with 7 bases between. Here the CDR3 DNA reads TGTGCCAGCAGCGGAGGGCCGAACACTGAAGCTTTCTTT. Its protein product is CASSGGPNTEAFF. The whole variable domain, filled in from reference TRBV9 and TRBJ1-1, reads DSGVTQTPKHLITATGQRVTLRCSPRSGDLSVYWYQQSLDQGLQFLIQYYNGEERAKGNILERFSAQQFPDLHSELNLSSLELGDSALYFCASSGGPNTEAFFGQGTRLTVV.

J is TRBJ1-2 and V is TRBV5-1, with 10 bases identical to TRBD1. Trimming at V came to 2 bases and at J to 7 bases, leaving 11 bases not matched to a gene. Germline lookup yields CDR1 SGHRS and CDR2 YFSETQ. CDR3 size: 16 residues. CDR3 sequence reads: CASSFNLDRGLGGYTF. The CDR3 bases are TGCGCCAGCAGCTTCAATCTTGACAGGGGGCTAGGTGGCTACACCTTC.